Presented here are 17 T cell receptor beta chains from one specimen sequenced in a study of T cells after yellow fever vaccination. A single record per CDR3 protein comes from TCRdb applying MiXCR to the 5' RACE reads. The table lists some 250,000 distinct CDR3 sequences, 6.9% of them singletons, with about 0.9% in the top ten. The sequences come from CD4+ T cells sorted from PBMCs, collected 15 days after the yellow fever booster vaccination. These receptors all come from a man in his thirties or forties who received the YFV17D yellow fever vaccine.

The sample holds many counts of this clonotype. This chain joins TRBV10-3 and TRBJ2-1, with no clear D. V lost 2 bases to trimming and J lost 5 bases, with 7 bases between them. In germline, CDR1 is ENHRY, CDR2 SYGVKD. This CDR3 comprises 13 residues. The CDR3 nucleotides are TGTGCCATCAGTGAGGTATCCAACAATGAGCAGTTCTTC. It codes for CAISEVSNNEQFF.

This clonotype was observed a handful of times. The chain links TRBV18 to TRBJ2-1, with D possibly TRBD1 on 6 matching bases. Germline-derived CDR1 and CDR2 are KGHSH and LQKENI. The length of the CDR3 is 13 residues. V was cut by 5 bases and J by 9 bases, with 14 bases left in between. The CDR3 DNA reads as TGTGCCAGCTCAGACGGGACAATAAGTGAGCAGTTCTTC. This sequence encodes CASSDGTISEQFF. The entire variable domain, with the rest obtained from reference TRBV18 and TRBJ2-1, is as follows: NAGVMQNPRHLVRRRGQEARLRCSPMKGHSHVYWYRQLPEEGLKFMVYLQKENIIDESGMPKERFSAEFPKEGPSILRIQQVVRGDSAAYFCASSDGTISEQFFGPGTRLTVL.

In its sample, this clonotype was seen many times. The chain employs TRBV5-1 and TRBJ2-1, with 10 positions matching TRBD2. V lost 3 bases and J lost 9; bases outside the gene matches: 12. CDR3 length equals 16 residues. Looked up from germline, CDR1 is SGHRS and CDR2 is YFSETQ. CDR3 amino acids: CASSSDSGRSFLEQFF. In DNA, the CDR3 is TGCGCCAGCAGCTCTGATAGCGGGAGGAGTTTTCTTGAGCAGTTCTTC.

This clonotype appeared many times. The genes are TRBV2 and TRBJ2-5; D possibly corresponds to TRBD2 (6 bases). The CDR3 totals 12 residues. Germline lookup yields CDR1 SNHLY and CDR2 FYNNEI. V lost 6 bases to trimming and J lost 5 bases, with 10 bases between them. In DNA form, the CDR3 reads TGTGCCAGCAGCCGGCGGGACGAGACCCAGTACTTC. As protein: CASSRRDETQYF. Using reference TRBV2 and TRBJ2-5 for the parts outside the CDR3, the full variable domain is EPEVTQTPSHQVTQMGQEVILRCVPISNHLYFYWYRQILGQKVEFLVSFYNNEISEKSEIFDDQFSVERPDGSNFTLKIRSTKLEDSAMYFCASSRRDETQYFGPGTRLLVL.

In this sample, this clonotype turned up many times. The chain employs TRBV5-1 and TRBJ2-7, with D possibly called TRBD1 or TRBD2 (5 bases each). The CDR3 is 15 amino acids. V was pared by 1 base and J by 2 bases, with 13 bases between. CDR1 is SGHRS, CDR2 YFSETQ, per germline. The CDR3 reads CASSLRQPGTYEQYF. As DNA, the CDR3 is TGCGCCAGCAGCTTGCGACAGCCCGGGACCTACGAGCAGTACTTC. Drawing the rest from reference TRBV5-1 and TRBJ2-7, the complete variable domain is KAGVTQTPRYLIKTRGQQVTLSCSPISGHRSVSWYQQTPGQGLQFLFEYFSETQRNKGNFPGRFSGRQFSNSRSEMNVSTLELGDSALYLCASSLRQPGTYEQYFGPGTRLTVT.

This rearrangement joins TRBV11-2 to TRBJ2-1, with 11 bases aligning to TRBD2. The CDR3 contains 15 residues. The germline CDR1 and CDR2 sequences are SGHAT and FQNNGV. J lost 9 bases, V lost 2 bases, and 6 bases had no gene match. The CDR3 loop is CASSLTSGSIVEQFF. DNA for the CDR3: TGTGCCAGCAGCTTAACTAGCGGGAGTATTGTTGAGCAGTTCTTC.

The chain joins TRBV9 to TRBJ2-3; D is undetermined. Trimming left V 0 bases short and J 0 bases short, with 8 bases between. The CDR3 runs 15 residues. CDR1 is SGDLS and CDR2 is YYNGEE in the germline V gene. CDR3 loop: CASSVAPSSTDTQYF. CDR3 sequence (DNA): TGTGCCAGCAGCGTAGCCCCATCTAGCACAGATACGCAGTATTTT. Drawing the rest from reference TRBV9 and TRBJ2-3, the complete variable domain is DSGVTQTPKHLITATGQRVTLRCSPRSGDLSVYWYQQSLDQGLQFLIQYYNGEERAKGNILERFSAQQFPDLHSELNLSSLELGDSALYFCASSVAPSSTDTQYFGPGTRLTVL.

This clonotype was counted a few times. V is TRBV19 and J is TRBJ1-2, with 11 bases fitting TRBD1. The trim removed 7 bases at V and 4 bases at J, leaving 5 bases unmatched. Germline values: CDR1 LNHDA, CDR2 SQIVND (reference sequence). The CDR3 consists of 14 residues. In nucleotides, the CDR3 is TGTGCCAGTAACCCCGGGACAGGGGGCTATGGCTACACCTTC. This codes for CASNPGTGGYGYTF.

About this clonotype: One end of the junction varies from germline; a read error may be responsible. This rearrangement joins TRBV7-6 to TRBJ1-2; 12 bases are shared with TRBD1. CDR3 length: 15 amino acids. Germline CDR1 and CDR2: SGHVS and FNYEAQ. CDR3 DNA: TGTGCCAGCTCCACGTCCCCTTCCCCGGGACAGGGGGCCGTCTTC. Protein: CASSTSPSPGQGAVF.

CDR3 nucleotide sequence: TGCGCCAGCAGCTTCTCCGGACTCCCCTGCGAGCAGTACTTC. It yields the protein CASSFSGLPCEQYF. V gene TRBV5-1 combines with J gene TRBJ2-7; tentatively, D is TRBD2 (5 bases). Germline values: CDR1 SGHRS, CDR2 YFSETQ. V shed 2 bases and J shed 6 bases, with 15 bases lying between them. The CDR3 is 14 residues long.

The chain joins TRBV20-1 to TRBJ1-3; no firm D call. Germline CDR1 reads DFQATT; CDR2 reads SNEGSKA (reference sequence). V was shortened by 3 bases and J by 0 bases, with 6 bases between the two germline ends. This CDR3 has 13 residues. The CDR3 spells CSASRNSGNTIYF. The CDR3 bases are TGCAGTGCTAGTCGGAACTCTGGAAACACCATATATTTT.

Comments on this clonotype: A much larger clonotype is one base distant, so this may be a read error. J is TRBJ2-2 and V is TRBV6-5, with D possibly matching TRBD2 (5 bases). The CDR3 is made up of 16 amino acids. CDR1 MNHEY and CDR2 SVGAGI come from the germline V gene. Deletions cut 4 bases from V and 5 bases from J, with 17 bases between. This CDR3 is CASSCEAAARTGELFF. The DNA of the CDR3 is TGTGCCAGCAGTTGCGAGGCAGCGGCGAGGACCGGGGAGCTGTTTTTT.

CDR3 in DNA: TGCGCCAGCAGCACTGCGACACCCAGGGAGACCCAGTACTTC. Protein: CASSTATPRETQYF. The chain has TRBV5-1 and TRBJ2-5; D ambiguous. The CDR3 is 14 amino acids. In germline, CDR1 is SGHRS, CDR2 YFSETQ. V was shortened by 4 bases and J by 5 bases, with 15 bases between the two germline ends.

In its sample, this clonotype was seen a few times. The gene calls are TRBV7-6 and TRBJ1-1; 10 bases are a match to TRBD1. The V segment lost 4 bases and the J segment 1 base; nucleotides outside the gene matches: 6. This CDR3 has 16 residues. CDR1 is SGHVS and CDR2 is FNYEAQ in the germline V gene. CDR3 protein: CASSSRTGGENTEAFF. As DNA, the CDR3 is TGTGCCAGCAGCTCACGGACAGGGGGGGAGAACACTGAAGCTTTCTTT.

By share, this clonotype counts as medium-sized. J is TRBJ2-1 and V is TRBV5-1, with TRBD2 matching over 11 bases. The CDR3 runs to 15 residues. The germline V gene has CDR1 SGHRS and CDR2 YFSETQ. Trimming took 1 base from V and 6 from J; bases not matched to a gene: 3. In nucleotides, the CDR3 is TGCGCCAGCAGCTTGACTAGCGGGAGTATCAATGAGCAGTTCTTC. Protein sequence: CASSLTSGSINEQFF.

Ten or more counts support this clonotype. The V gene is TRBV5-1, the J gene TRBJ2-7, with a possible D match to TRBD2 (7 bases). Trimming cost V 4 bases and J 0 bases, with 14 bases left between them. Per germline, CDR1 SGHRS and CDR2 YFSETQ. The length of the CDR3 is 15 residues. CDR3 sequence reads: CASSVAGAPSYEQYF. CDR3 sequence (DNA): TGCGCCAGCAGCGTCGCGGGGGCGCCCTCCTACGAGCAGTACTTC. Based on the CDR3 plus reference TRBV5-1 and TRBJ2-7, the full variable domain is KAGVTQTPRYLIKTRGQQVTLSCSPISGHRSVSWYQQTPGQGLQFLFEYFSETQRNKGNFPGRFSGRQFSNSRSEMNVSTLELGDSALYLCASSVAGAPSYEQYFGPGTRLTVT.

This clonotype was seen a handful of times. CDR3 protein: CSVATHPNEKLFF. CDR3 in DNA: TGCAGCGTTGCGACGCACCCGAATGAAAAACTGTTTTTT. The chain employs TRBV29-1 and TRBJ1-4; D ambiguous. V lost 4 bases and J lost 5, with 11 bases in between. CDR1 and CDR2 from the germline V gene are SQVTM and ANQGSEA. The CDR3 extends over 13 amino acids.